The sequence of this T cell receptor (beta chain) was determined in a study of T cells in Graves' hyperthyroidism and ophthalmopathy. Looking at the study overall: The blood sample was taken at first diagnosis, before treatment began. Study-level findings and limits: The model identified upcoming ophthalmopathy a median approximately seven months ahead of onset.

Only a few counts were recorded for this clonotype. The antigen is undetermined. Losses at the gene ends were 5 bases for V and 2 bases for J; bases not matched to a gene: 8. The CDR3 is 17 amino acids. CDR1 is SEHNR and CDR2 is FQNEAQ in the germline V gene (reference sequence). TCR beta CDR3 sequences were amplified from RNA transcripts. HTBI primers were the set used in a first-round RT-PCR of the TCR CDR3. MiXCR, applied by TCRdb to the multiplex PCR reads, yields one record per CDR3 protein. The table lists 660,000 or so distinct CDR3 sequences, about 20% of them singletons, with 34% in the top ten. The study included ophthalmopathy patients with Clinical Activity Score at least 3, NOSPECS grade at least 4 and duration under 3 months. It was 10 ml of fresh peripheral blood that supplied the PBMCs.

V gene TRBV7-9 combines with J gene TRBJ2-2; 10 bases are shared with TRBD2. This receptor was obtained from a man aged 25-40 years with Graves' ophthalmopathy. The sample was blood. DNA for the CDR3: TGTGCCAGCAGCCGAGGGAGCGGGAGGGCCAACACCGGGGAGCTGTTTTTT. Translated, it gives CASSRGSGRANTGELFF.